The 4 T cell receptor beta chains given below trace back to one sample, sequenced in a study of T cells in Graves' hyperthyroidism and ophthalmopathy. TCR beta CDR3 region amplification was performed from RNA transcripts. Primed by the HTBI set, a first-round RT-PCR was run on the TCR CDR3. TCRdb re-called the multiplex PCR reads through MiXCR, storing one row per CDR3 protein. Among around 700,000 distinct CDR3 sequences listed, 18% were seen once. Material: blood. These receptors were obtained from a woman aged 50 to 60 with Graves' hyperthyroidism that later progressed to Graves' ophthalmopathy.

This clonotype was observed a few times. The V call is TRBV7-3, the J call TRBJ2-3, with D tentatively TRBD1 (6 bases). CDR1 is SGHTA, CDR2 FQGTGA, per germline. The CDR3 has 13 residues. Trimming shortened V by 3 bases and J by 4 bases, and 8 bases separated the two germline ends. CDR3 sequence reads: CASSFQGSDTQYF. The CDR3 region has the DNA TGTGCCAGCAGCTTTCAGGGGTCAGATACGCAGTATTTT.

This clonotype was seen many times. The chain is built from TRBV2 and TRBJ2-3; D is possibly TRBD2 (6 bases). From germline, CDR1 is SNHLY and CDR2 FYNNEI. The CDR3 is 16 residues long. The V end lost 1 base, the J end lost 4 bases, and 15 bases lay between the germline ends. The CDR3 DNA follows: TGTGCCAGCAGTGAAGGGAGGGCCAGATCGGCAGATACGCAGTATTTT. Its protein is CASSEGRARSADTQYF. Full variable domain (missing parts from reference TRBV2 and TRBJ2-3): EPEVTQTPSHQVTQMGQEVILRCVPISNHLYFYWYRQILGQKVEFLVSFYNNEISEKSEIFDDQFSVERPDGSNFTLKIRSTKLEDSAMYFCASSEGRARSADTQYFGPGTRLTVL.

This chain uses TRBV6-5 with TRBJ2-7; 8 bases agree with TRBD1. Germline assignment: CDR1 MNHEY and CDR2 SVGAGI. Trimming took 2 bases from V and 7 from J; bases not matched to a gene: 10. The CDR3 covers 15 residues. CDR3 sequence reads: CASSYPKGQALEQYF. Written as DNA, the CDR3 is TGTGCCAGCAGTTACCCAAAGGGACAGGCCTTGGAGCAGTACTTC.

The chain links TRBV20-1 to TRBJ2-3, with 8 bases fitting TRBD1. The trim removed 5 bases at V and 2 bases at J, leaving 9 bases unmatched. The CDR3 extends over 15 amino acids. CDR1 and CDR2 (germline): DFQATT, SNEGSKA (reference sequence). In DNA form, the CDR3 reads TGCAGTGCTGGTGAACAGGGGGAAGTCACAGATACGCAGTATTTT. This sequence encodes CSAGEQGEVTDTQYF.